This passage covers 27 T cell receptor beta chains from one sample sequenced in a study of blood T cell repertoires in COVID-19. The assay was immunoSEQ multiplex PCR, and TCRdb's table has in-frame clones only and misses some. The table records 100,000 to 150,000 clones, around 81% of them present only once. Sequences were obtained from peripheral blood. The receptors originated from a man between 40 and 49 years old with active or convalescent COVID-19.

The chain joins TRBV3-1 (or the pseudogene TRBV3-2) to TRBJ2-3, with D possibly TRBD2 on 6 matching bases. The V and J ends lost 4 bases and 6 bases respectively, with 17 bases between them. Germline CDR1 is LGHDT and CDR2 is YNNKEL (reference sequence). The CDR3 extends over 15 amino acids. The CDR3 DNA follows: TGTGCCAGCAGCCGGGGTGGGGGGAGTTTGGATACGCAGTATTTT. It specifies CASSRGGGSLDTQYF.

The chain has TRBV3-1 (or the pseudogene TRBV3-2) and TRBJ2-5; TRBD2 aligns across 7 bases. The CDR3 length is 14 residues. Losses at the gene ends were 4 bases for V and 4 bases for J; bases not matched to a gene: 6. Germline CDR1 is LGHDT and CDR2 is YNNKEL (reference sequence). The chain's CDR3 is CASSPSGLPETQYF. For the CDR3, the DNA is TGTGCCAGCAGCCCCTCGGGACTACCAGAGACCCAGTACTTC.

The chain is built from TRBV25-1 and TRBJ2-3; TRBD1 might be the D (8 bases). Germline-derived CDR1 and CDR2 are MGHDK and SYGVNS. This CDR3 is 15 amino acids long. Trimming pared 6 bases from V and 4 bases from J, leaving 17 bases between. The chain's CDR3 is CASSSGGGGADTQYF. The CDR3 DNA sequence: TGTGCCAGCAGCTCAGGGGGCGGGGGAGCAGATACGCAGTATTTT.

This chain links TRBV29-1 with TRBJ2-2; unclear D gene. Trimming shortened V by 1 base and J by 2 bases, and 14 bases separated the two germline ends. The CDR3 runs 16 residues. From germline, CDR1 is SQVTM and CDR2 ANQGSEA. CDR3 in DNA: TGCAGCGTTGAAGCACCCGGCAGGCTCAACACCGGGGAGCTGTTTTTT. Protein product: CSVEAPGRLNTGELFF.

This clone was counted a few times. This chain uses TRBV2 with TRBJ2-7; unclear D gene. The germline V gene has CDR1 SNHLY and CDR2 FYNNEI. This CDR3 contains 11 residues. V dropped 8 bases and J dropped 4 bases, with 9 bases sitting between them. The CDR3 DNA sequence: TGTGCCAGCGGTCAGGTTTACGAGCAGTACTTC. It codes for CASGQVYEQYF.

The table lists this clone with a count of one. V and J are TRBV2 and TRBJ1-2; a weak D match, TRBD1 (6 bases). Germline CDR1 SNHLY, CDR2 FYNNEI. V lost 6 bases to trimming and J lost 4 bases, with 15 bases between them. The CDR3 runs to 14 residues. The CDR3 coding sequence is TGTGCCAGCAGCCAGGGGTTTAGTGGCTATGGCTACACCTTC. Translation: CASSQGFSGYGYTF. Full variable domain (remainder filled in from reference TRBV2 and TRBJ1-2): EPEVTQTPSHQVTQMGQEVILRCVPISNHLYFYWYRQILGQKVEFLVSFYNNEISEKSEIFDDQFSVERPDGSNFTLKIRSTKLEDSAMYFCASSQGFSGYGYTFGSGTRLTVV.

This clone appeared a single time. V is TRBV6-7 and J is TRBJ2-5; 10 positions agree with TRBD1. TRBV6-7 is given ORF status, its function remaining uncertain. The CDR3 has 16 amino acids. J was trimmed by 0 bases and V by 2 bases; bases with no gene match: 3. CDR3 nucleotides: TGTGCCAGCAGTTACCAGGACAGGGGGTACCAAGAGACCCAGTACTTC. Residues: CASSYQDRGYQETQYF.

The chain uses TRBV27 and TRBJ1-2; D gene unclear. The CDR3 totals 12 residues. Germline CDR1 reads MNHEY; CDR2 reads SMNVEV (reference sequence). Trimming took off 4 bases at V and 6 bases at J, with 9 bases between the two ends. The CDR3 sequence is CASSSGSHGYTF. The CDR3 nucleotides read TGTGCCAGCAGTTCAGGAAGTCATGGCTACACCTTC.

V gene TRBV12-3 or TRBV12-4 combines with J gene TRBJ2-5; 7 bases map to TRBD2. V trimming: 3 bases; J trimming: 6 bases; junction bases outside the gene matches: 4. This CDR3 contains 13 residues. CDR3 loop: CASSLGGVQTQYF. CDR3 sequence (DNA): TGTGCCAGCAGTTTGGGGGGGGTACAGACCCAGTACTTC.

The chain employs TRBV5-6 and TRBJ2-3, with TRBD1 identical over 8 bases. The CDR3 sequence is 16 residues long. V lost 3 bases, J lost 6 bases, and 12 bases stayed unmatched. Germline V gene data show CDR1 as SGHDT and CDR2 as YYEEEE. The CDR3 DNA is TGTGCCAGCAGCTCCCTTACAGGGGGAGGTTTGGATACGCAGTATTTT. It codes for CASSSLTGGGLDTQYF. Full variable domain (rest looked up from reference TRBV5-6 and TRBJ2-3): DAGVTQSPTHLIKTRGQQVTLRCSPKSGHDTVSWYQQALGQGPQFIFQYYEEEERQRGNFPDRFSGHQFPNYSSELNVNALLLGDSALYLCASSSLTGGGLDTQYFGPGTRLTVL.

The table lists this clone with a count of one. The V and J genes are TRBV7-3 and TRBJ2-6; tentatively, D is TRBD2 (6 bases). Trimming shortened V by 3 bases and J by 3 bases, and 9 bases separated the two germline ends. Germline V lookup: CDR1 SGHTA, CDR2 FQGTGA. The CDR3 length is 15 residues. The CDR3: CASSFGGVGANVLTF. The CDR3 DNA reads TGTGCCAGCAGCTTCGGCGGGGTTGGGGCCAACGTCCTGACTTTC.

The chain employs TRBV5-6 and TRBJ1-3; no definite D call. Germline CDR1 is SGHDT and CDR2 is YYEEEE. The CDR3 runs to 16 residues. The germline V and J ends were trimmed by 0 bases and 0 bases, with 10 bases remaining between them. The CDR3 reads CASSLGAKSSGNTIYF. In nucleotides, the CDR3 is TGTGCCAGCAGCTTGGGGGCAAAGAGCTCTGGAAACACCATATATTTT.

The chain links TRBV5-5 to TRBJ2-7; D perhaps matches TRBD1 (7 bases). Germline V gives CDR1 SGHKS, CDR2 YYEKEE (reference sequence). The CDR3 length is 14 residues. Trimming left V 4 bases short and J 6 bases short, with 17 bases between. CDR3 nucleotide sequence: TGTGCCAGCAGCCGGCAGGGGGGTGCGGGCGAGCAGTACTTC. Translated, it gives CASSRQGGAGEQYF.

The chain uses TRBV5-1 and TRBJ2-1; a possible D gene is TRBD2 (7 bases). Germline lookup yields CDR1 SGHRS and CDR2 YFSETQ. Trimming took 4 bases from V and 9 from J, leaving 14 bases between them. The CDR3 runs 13 residues. The CDR3 DNA reads as TGCGCCAGCAGCCTAAACAGGGAGGGTGAGCAGTTCTTC. Translation: CASSLNREGEQFF.

The gene calls are TRBV5-1 and TRBJ2-5; a possible D gene is TRBD1 (5 bases). This CDR3 is 14 amino acids long. With 0 bases removed from V and 2 bases from J, the gap between germline ends came to 8 bases. Germline V gives CDR1 SGHRS, CDR2 YFSETQ. The CDR3 nucleotides are TGCGCCAGCAGCTTGGTGACAGCTCAAGAGACCCAGTACTTC. It encodes CASSLVTAQETQYF.

The rearrangement joins TRBV3-1 (or the pseudogene TRBV3-2) to TRBJ1-3; maybe TRBD1 (5 bases). The CDR3 contains 15 residues. The germline V and J ends were trimmed by 1 base and 0 bases, with 7 bases remaining between them. Germline V gives CDR1 LGHDT, CDR2 YNNKEL (reference sequence). In DNA form, the CDR3 reads TGTGCCAGCAGCCAAGGTACAGGCTCTGGAAACACCATATATTTT. Translated: CASSQGTGSGNTIYF.

The chain combines TRBV6-5 with TRBJ2-5; 8 nucleotides agree with TRBD1. CDR3 length: 14 amino acids. Germline V CDR1 and CDR2: MNHEY, SVGAGI. V shed 11 bases, J shed 1 base, and the junction held 9 bases outside the gene matches. CDR3 nucleotides: TGTGCCTCCTTAAGGGACAGGTCCCAAGAGACCCAGTACTTC. Translated, it gives CASLRDRSQETQYF.

V usage is TRBV29-1 and J usage is TRBJ2-7, with a tentative D call TRBD1 (6 bases). This CDR3 has 12 amino acids. V was trimmed by 7 bases and J by 4 bases, leaving 14 bases between them. Germline V gene lookup returns CDR1 SQVTM and CDR2 ANQGSEA. The CDR3 nucleotides are TGCAGCGCAGGGGACACCGGATACGAGCAGTACTTC. Translating gives CSAGDTGYEQYF.

The chain recombines TRBV14 with TRBJ1-5; the match to TRBD1 covers 8 bases. This CDR3 comprises 16 residues. CDR1 is SGHDN and CDR2 is FVKESK in the germline V gene. The ends lost 3 bases at V and 0 bases at J; junction bases unmatched: 4. CDR3 bases: TGTGCCAGCAGCCAGGACAGGGAAATTAGCAATCAGCCCCAGCATTTT. It translates to CASSQDREISNQPQHF.

V usage is TRBV25-1 and J usage is TRBJ1-6, with TRBD1 matching 7 bases. CDR3 length: 16 residues. Per germline, CDR1 MGHDK and CDR2 SYGVNS. J lost 5 bases, V lost 0 bases, and 4 bases had no gene match. CDR3 amino acids: CASSEYLGQDNSPLHF. Here the CDR3 DNA reads TGTGCCAGCAGTGAATATCTAGGACAGGATAATTCACCCCTCCACTTT.

There are a few counts of this clone. The chain combines TRBV7-9 with TRBJ2-6; no reliable D call. CDR1 is SEHNR, CDR2 FQNEAQ, per germline (reference sequence). This CDR3 has 18 residues. V was clipped by 2 bases and J by 0 bases, with 14 bases between them. The DNA for the CDR3 is TGTGCCAGCAGCTTATTGGGCAGCAAAGTCTCTGGGGCCAACGTCCTGACTTTC. Amino acids: CASSLLGSKVSGANVLTF.

This chain links TRBV7-3 with TRBJ2-5; D call uncertain. Trimming pared 3 bases from V and 1 base from J, leaving 9 bases between. This CDR3 has 14 residues. Per germline, CDR1 SGHTA and CDR2 FQGTGA. CDR3 DNA sequence: TGTGCCAGCAGCTTGCGTCCATTCCAAGAGACCCAGTACTTC. The encoded protein is CASSLRPFQETQYF.

J is TRBJ1-4 and V is TRBV21-1; the table gives TRBD1 as D, unverified against the DNA. TRBV21-1 constitutes a pseudogene. The CDR3 length is 13 residues. CDR3 DNA: TGTGCCAAAAGACAGGGAGAGCATGAAAAACTGTTTTTT. Its protein is CAKRQGEHEKLFF.

This clone was counted only a few times. The chain employs TRBV7-2 and TRBJ1-6; D is unclear. V was shortened by 0 bases and J by 13 bases, with 10 bases between the two germline ends. This CDR3 contains 13 residues. Germline V gene sequence: CDR1 SGHTA, CDR2 FQGNSA. This CDR3 reads CASSLAVNAPLHF. DNA of the CDR3: TGTGCCAGCAGCTTAGCAGTAAATGCGCCCCTCCACTTT.

The table lists this clone with a few counts. The V gene is TRBV7-9, the J gene TRBJ1-4; TRBD1 matches at 7 bases. With 5 bases clipped from V and 0 bases from J, the junction kept 6 bases outside the gene matches. From germline, CDR1 is SEHNR and CDR2 FQNEAQ (reference sequence). The CDR3 has 16 amino acids. Here the CDR3 DNA reads TGTGCCAGCAGCACCGGACAGGTTGCAACTAATGAAAAACTGTTTTTT. This translates into CASSTGQVATNEKLFF. The variable domain in full, with the rest retrieved from reference TRBV7-9 and TRBJ1-4, is DTGVSQNPRHKITKRGQNVTFRCDPISEHNRLYWYRQTLGQGPEFLTYFQNEAQLEKSRLLSDRFSAERPKGSFSTLEIQRTEQGDSAMYLCASSTGQVATNEKLFFGSGTQLSVL.

This sequence joins TRBV2 and TRBJ1-6, with 12 bases identical to TRBD1. Trimming removed 7 bases from V and 5 bases from J; junction bases left unmatched: 3. The CDR3 consists of 15 residues. Germline-derived CDR1 and CDR2 are SNHLY and FYNNEI. The CDR3 DNA follows: TGTGCCAGCAAGGGACAGGGGGCCGATAATTCACCCCTCCACTTT. It codes for CASKGQGADNSPLHF.

The chain employs TRBV6-2 or TRBV6-3 and TRBJ2-2, with 9 bases identical to TRBD1. CDR3 length equals 19 residues. The trim removed 4 bases at V and 4 bases at J, leaving 16 bases unmatched. In germline, CDR1 is MNHEY, CDR2 SVGEGT. The CDR3 spells CASSSPPGQGRISTGELFF. DNA of the CDR3: TGTGCCAGCAGTTCTCCTCCGGGACAGGGAAGAATTAGCACCGGGGAGCTGTTTTTT.